This TCR beta chain comes out of a study of early stage breast cancer tumors. This clone occurred a few times. V lost 2 bases and J 1 base, leaving 6 bases between the germline ends. Germline lookup yields CDR1 MRHNA and CDR2 SNTAGT. The CDR3 contains 15 residues. Assay used: immunoSEQ multiplex PCR; TCRdb lists only in-frame clones, some missing. The sample has about 5,500 clones, about two thirds seen once; the top ten hold about an eighth. The TCR sequence derives from a person between 55 and 69 years old with breast cancer. The J gene is TRBJ2-6, the V gene TRBV6-4, with D possibly called TRBD1 or TRBD2 (5 bases each). Specimen: normal breast tissue next to the tumor. The CDR3 DNA reads TGTGCCAGCAGTGACGGGGGTTCTGGGGCCAACGTCCTGACTTTC. The encoded protein is CASSDGGSGANVLTF.